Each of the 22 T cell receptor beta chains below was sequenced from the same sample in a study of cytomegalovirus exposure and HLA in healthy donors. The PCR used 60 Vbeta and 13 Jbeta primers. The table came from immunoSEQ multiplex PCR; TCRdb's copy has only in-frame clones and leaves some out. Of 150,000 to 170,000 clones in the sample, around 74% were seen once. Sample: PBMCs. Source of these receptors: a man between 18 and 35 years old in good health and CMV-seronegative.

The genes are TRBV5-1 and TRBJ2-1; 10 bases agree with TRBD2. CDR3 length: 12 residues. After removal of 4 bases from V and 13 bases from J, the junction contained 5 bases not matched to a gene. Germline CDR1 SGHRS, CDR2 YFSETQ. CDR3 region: CASSQTSGFQFF. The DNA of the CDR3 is TGCGCCAGCAGCCAGACTAGCGGGTTCCAGTTCTTC.

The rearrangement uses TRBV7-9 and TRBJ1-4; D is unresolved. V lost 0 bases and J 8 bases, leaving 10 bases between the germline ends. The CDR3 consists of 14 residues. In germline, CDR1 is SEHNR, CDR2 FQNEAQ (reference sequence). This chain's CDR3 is CASSLAAGKEKLFF. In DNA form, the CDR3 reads TGTGCCAGCAGCTTAGCGGCGGGGAAAGAAAAACTGTTTTTT.

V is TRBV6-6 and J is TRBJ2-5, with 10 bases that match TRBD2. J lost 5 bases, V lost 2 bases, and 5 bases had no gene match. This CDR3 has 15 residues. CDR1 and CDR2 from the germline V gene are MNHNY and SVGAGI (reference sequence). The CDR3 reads CASSYGAAGGETQYF. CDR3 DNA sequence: TGTGCCAGCAGTTACGGGGCAGCGGGAGGGGAGACCCAGTACTTC.

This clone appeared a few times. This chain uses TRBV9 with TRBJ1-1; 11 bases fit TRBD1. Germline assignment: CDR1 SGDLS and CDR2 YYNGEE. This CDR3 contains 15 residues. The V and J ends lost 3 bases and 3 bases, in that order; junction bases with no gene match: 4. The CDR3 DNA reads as TGTGCCAGCAGCGAGGGGACAGGGGGGGACACTGAAGCTTTCTTT. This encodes CASSEGTGGDTEAFF.

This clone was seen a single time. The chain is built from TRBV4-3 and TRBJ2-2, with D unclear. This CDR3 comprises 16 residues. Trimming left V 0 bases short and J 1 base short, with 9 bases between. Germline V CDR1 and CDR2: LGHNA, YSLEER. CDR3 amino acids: CASSQEFRRNTGELFF. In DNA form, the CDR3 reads TGCGCCAGCAGCCAAGAATTTCGCAGGAACACCGGGGAGCTGTTTTTT.

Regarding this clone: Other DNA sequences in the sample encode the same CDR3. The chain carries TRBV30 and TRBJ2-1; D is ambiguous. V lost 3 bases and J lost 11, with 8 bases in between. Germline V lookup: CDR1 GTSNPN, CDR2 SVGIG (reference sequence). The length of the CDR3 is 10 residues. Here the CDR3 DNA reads TGTGCCTGGAGAGAGGCCCAGCAGTTCTTC. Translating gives CAWREAQQFF.

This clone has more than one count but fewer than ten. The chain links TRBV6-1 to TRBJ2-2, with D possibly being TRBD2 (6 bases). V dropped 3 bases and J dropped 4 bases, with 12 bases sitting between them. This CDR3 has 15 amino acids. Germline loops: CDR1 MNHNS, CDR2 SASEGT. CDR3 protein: CASSEDLGSTGELFF. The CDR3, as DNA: TGTGCCAGCAGTGAGGACCTCGGGAGCACCGGGGAGCTGTTTTTT.

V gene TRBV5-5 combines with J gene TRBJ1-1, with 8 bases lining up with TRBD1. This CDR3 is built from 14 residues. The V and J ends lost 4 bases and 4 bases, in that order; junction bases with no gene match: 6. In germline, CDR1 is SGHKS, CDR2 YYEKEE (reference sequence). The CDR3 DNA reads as TGTGCCAGCAGCCCCCAGACAGGGGTCACTGAAGCTTTCTTT. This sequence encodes CASSPQTGVTEAFF.

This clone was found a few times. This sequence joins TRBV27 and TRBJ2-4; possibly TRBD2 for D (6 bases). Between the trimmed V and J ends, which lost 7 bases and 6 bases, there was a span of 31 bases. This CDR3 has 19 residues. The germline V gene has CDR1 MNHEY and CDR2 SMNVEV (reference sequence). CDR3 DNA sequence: TGTGCCAGCACTCCCCTCCGTTTGGTAGCGGCCATGGGGCGAAACATTCAGTACTTC. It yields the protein CASTPLRLVAAMGRNIQYF.

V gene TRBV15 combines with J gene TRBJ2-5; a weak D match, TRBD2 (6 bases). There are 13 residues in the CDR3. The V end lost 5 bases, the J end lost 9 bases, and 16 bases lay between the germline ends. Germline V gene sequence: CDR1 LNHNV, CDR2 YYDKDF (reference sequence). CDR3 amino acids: CATSEATGVPQYF. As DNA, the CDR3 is TGTGCCACCAGCGAGGCCACGGGGGTCCCCCAGTACTTC.

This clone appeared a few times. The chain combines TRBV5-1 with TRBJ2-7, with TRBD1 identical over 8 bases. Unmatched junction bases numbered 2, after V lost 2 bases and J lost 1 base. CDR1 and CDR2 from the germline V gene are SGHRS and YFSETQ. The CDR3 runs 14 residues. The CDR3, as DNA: TGCGCCAGCAGCTTCAGGGGGCGGTCCTACGAGCAGTACTTC. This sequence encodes CASSFRGRSYEQYF. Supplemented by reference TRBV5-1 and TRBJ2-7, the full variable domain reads KAGVTQTPRYLIKTRGQQVTLSCSPISGHRSVSWYQQTPGQGLQFLFEYFSETQRNKGNFPGRFSGRQFSNSRSEMNVSTLELGDSALYLCASSFRGRSYEQYFGPGTRLTVT.

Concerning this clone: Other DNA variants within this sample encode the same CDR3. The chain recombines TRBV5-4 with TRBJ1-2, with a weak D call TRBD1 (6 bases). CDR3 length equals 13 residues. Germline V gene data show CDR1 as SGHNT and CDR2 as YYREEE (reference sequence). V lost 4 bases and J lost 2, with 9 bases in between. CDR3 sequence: CASSPDRNYGYTF. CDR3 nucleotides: TGTGCCAGCAGCCCCGACAGGAACTATGGCTACACCTTC.

CDR3 DNA: TGTGCCAGCAGCAAACACTCGCGGGAGGTGGGAAACATTCAGTACTTC. Encoded protein: CASSKHSREVGNIQYF. J is TRBJ2-4 and V is TRBV21-1; the tabulated D call, TRBD2, remains unverified against the DNA. TRBV21-1 is flagged as a pseudogene. The CDR3 is 16 amino acids.

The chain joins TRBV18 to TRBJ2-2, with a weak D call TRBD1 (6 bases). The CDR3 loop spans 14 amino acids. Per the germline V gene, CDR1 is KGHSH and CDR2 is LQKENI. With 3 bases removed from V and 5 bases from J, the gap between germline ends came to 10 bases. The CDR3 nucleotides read TGTGCCAGCTCACCCCGGGACATGACCGGGGAGCTGTTTTTT. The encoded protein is CASSPRDMTGELFF.

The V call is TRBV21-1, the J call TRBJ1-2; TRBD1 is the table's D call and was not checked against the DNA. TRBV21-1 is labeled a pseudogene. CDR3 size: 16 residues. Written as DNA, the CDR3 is TGTGCCAGCAGCAAAGCCCGGACAGGGAGTAGCTATGGCTACACCTTC. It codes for CASSKARTGSSYGYTF.

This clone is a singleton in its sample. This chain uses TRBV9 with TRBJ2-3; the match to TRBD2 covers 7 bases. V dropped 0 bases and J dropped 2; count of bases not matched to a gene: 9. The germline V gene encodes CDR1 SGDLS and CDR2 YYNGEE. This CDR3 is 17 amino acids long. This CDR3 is CASSVGGGRTHTDTQYF. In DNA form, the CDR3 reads TGTGCCAGCAGCGTAGGGGGCGGGAGAACCCACACAGATACGCAGTATTTT.

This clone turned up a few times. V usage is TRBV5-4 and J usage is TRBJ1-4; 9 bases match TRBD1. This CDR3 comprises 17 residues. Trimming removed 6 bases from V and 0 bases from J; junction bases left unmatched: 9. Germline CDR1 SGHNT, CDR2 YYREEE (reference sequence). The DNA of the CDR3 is TGTGCCAGCACCTGGACAGGGGCAGTTGCAACTAATGAAAAACTGTTTTTT. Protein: CASTWTGAVATNEKLFF.

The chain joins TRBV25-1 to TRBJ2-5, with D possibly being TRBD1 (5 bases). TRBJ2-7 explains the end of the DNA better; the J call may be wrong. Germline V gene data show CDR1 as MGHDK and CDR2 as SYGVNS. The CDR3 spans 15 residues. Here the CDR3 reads CASSEWQGLSYEQYF. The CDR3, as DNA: TGTGCCAGCAGTGAGTGGCAGGGCCTCTCCTACGAGCAGTACTTC.

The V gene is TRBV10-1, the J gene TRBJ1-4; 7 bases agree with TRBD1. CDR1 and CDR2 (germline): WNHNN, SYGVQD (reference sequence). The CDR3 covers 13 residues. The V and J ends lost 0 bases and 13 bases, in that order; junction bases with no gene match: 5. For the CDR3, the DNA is TGCGCCAGCAGTGAGTCTACACAGGGGAGACTGTTTTTT. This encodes CASSESTQGRLFF.

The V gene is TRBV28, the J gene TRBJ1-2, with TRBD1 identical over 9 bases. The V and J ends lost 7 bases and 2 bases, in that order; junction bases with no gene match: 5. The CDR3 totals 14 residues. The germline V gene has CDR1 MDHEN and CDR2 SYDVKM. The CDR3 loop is CASIPGTGNYGYTF. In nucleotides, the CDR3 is TGTGCCAGCATCCCGGGGACAGGGAACTATGGCTACACCTTC.

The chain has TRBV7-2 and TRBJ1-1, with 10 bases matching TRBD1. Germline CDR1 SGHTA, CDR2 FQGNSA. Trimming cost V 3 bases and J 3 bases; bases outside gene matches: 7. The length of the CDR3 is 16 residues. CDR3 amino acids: CASSFRGQGGDTEAFF. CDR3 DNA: TGTGCCAGCAGCTTCCGCGGACAGGGGGGAGACACTGAAGCTTTCTTT.

The CDR3 is CASSLSGVAYEQYF. The CDR3 region has the DNA TGTGCCAGCAGTTTATCAGGGGTGGCCTACGAGCAGTACTTC. The V and J genes are TRBV27 and TRBJ2-7; D perhaps matches TRBD1 (5 bases). The CDR3 spans 14 residues. CDR1 is MNHEY, CDR2 SMNVEV, per germline (reference sequence). Between the trimmed V and J ends, which lost 0 bases and 2 bases, there was a span of 8 bases.